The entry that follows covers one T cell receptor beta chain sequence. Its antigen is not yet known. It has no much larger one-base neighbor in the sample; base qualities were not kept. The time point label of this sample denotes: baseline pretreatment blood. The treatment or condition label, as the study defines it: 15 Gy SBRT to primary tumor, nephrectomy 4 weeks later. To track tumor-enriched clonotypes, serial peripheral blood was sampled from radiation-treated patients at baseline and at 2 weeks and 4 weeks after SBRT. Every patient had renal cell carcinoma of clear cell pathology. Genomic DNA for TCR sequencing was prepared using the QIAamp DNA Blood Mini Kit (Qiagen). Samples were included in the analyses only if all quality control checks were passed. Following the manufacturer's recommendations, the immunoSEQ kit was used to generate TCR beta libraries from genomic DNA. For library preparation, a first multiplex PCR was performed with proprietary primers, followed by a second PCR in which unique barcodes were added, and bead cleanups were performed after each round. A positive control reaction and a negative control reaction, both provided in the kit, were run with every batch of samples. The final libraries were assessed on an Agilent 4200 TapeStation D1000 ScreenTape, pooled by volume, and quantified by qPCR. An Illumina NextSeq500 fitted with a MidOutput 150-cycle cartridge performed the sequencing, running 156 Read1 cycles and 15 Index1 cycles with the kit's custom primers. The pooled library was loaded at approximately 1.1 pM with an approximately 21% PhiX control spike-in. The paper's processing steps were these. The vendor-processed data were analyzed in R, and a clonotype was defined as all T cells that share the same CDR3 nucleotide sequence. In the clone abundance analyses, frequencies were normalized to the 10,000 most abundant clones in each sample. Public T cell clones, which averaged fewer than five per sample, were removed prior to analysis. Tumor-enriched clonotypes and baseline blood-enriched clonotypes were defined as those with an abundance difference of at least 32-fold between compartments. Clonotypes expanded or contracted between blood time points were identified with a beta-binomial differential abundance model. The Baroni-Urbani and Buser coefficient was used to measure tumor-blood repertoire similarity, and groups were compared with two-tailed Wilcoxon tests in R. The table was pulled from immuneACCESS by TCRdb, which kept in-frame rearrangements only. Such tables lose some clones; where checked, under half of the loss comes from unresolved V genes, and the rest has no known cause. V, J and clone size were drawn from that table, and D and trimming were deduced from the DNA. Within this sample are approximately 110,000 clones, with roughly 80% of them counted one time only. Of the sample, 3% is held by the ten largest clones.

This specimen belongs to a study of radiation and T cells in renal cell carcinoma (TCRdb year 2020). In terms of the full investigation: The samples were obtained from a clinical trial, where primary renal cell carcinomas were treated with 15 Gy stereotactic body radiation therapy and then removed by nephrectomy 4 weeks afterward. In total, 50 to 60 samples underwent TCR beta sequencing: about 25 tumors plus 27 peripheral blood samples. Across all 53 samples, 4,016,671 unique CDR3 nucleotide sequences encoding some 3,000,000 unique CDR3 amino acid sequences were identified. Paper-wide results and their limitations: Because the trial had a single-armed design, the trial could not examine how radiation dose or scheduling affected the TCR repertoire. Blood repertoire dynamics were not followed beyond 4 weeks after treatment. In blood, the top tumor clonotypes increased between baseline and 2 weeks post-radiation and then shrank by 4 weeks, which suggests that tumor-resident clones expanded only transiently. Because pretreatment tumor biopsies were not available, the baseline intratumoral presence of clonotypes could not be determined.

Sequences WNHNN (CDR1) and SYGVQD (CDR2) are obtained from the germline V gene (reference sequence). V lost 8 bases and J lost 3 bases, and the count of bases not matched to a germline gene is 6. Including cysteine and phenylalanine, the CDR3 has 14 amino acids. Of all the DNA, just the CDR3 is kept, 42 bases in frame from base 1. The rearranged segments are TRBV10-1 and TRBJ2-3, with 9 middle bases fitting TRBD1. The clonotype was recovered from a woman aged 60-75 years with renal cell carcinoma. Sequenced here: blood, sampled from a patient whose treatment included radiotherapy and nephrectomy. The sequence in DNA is TGCGCCAGCGGATCCGGGACAGGGACAGATACGCAGTATTTT. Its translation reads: CASGSGTGTDTQYF.